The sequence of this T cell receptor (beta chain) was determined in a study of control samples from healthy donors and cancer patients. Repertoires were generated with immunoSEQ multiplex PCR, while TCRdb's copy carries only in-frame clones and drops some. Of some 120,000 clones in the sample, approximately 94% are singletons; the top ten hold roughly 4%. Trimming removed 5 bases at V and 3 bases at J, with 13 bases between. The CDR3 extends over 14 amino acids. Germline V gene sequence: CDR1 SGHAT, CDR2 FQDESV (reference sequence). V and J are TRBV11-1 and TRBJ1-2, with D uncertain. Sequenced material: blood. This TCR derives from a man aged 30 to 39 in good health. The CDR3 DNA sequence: TGTGCCAGCAGCCAGCAGGAGGCCGACTATGGCTACACCTTC. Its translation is CASSQQEADYGYTF.